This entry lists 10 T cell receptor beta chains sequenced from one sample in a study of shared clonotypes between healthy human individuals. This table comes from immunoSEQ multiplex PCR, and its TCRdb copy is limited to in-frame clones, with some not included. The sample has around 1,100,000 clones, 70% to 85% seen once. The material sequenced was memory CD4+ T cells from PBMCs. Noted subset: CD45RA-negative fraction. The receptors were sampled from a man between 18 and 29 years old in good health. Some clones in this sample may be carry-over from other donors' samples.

The CDR3 loop is CASSLGLSGSSGNTIYF. The DNA for the CDR3 is TGTGCCAGCAGCTTAGGTCTTTCGGGCAGCTCTGGAAACACCATATATTTT. This chain connects TRBV7-3 to TRBJ1-3; D not resolved. The CDR3 has 17 amino acids. The germline V gene has CDR1 SGHTA and CDR2 FQGTGA. The ends were cut back, 2 bases at V and 0 bases at J, with 14 bases in the middle.

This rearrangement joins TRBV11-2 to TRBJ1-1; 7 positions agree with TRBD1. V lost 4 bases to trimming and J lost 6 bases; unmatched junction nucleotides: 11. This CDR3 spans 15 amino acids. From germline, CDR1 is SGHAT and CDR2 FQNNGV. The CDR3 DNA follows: TGTGCCAGCAGCTCCCGACAGGGACTCGGATCTGAAGCTTTCTTT. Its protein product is CASSSRQGLGSEAFF.

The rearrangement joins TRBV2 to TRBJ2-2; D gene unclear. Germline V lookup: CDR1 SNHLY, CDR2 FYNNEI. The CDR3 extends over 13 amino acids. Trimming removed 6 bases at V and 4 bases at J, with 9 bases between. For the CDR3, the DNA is TGTGCCAGCAGAAACGAAGGCACCGGGGAGCTGTTTTTT. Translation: CASRNEGTGELFF.

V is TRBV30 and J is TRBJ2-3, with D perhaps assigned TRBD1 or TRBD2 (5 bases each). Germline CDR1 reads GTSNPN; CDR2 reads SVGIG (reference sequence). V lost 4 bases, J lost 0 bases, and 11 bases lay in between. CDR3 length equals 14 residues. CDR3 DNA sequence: TGTGCCTGGAATCGAGGGGTTAGCACAGATACGCAGTATTTT. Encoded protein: CAWNRGVSTDTQYF. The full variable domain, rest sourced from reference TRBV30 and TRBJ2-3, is SQTIHQWPATLVQPVGSPLSLECTVEGTSNPNLYWYRQAAGRGLQLLFYSVGIGQISSEVPQNLSASRPQDRQFILSSKKLLLSDSGFYLCAWNRGVSTDTQYFGPGTRLTVL.

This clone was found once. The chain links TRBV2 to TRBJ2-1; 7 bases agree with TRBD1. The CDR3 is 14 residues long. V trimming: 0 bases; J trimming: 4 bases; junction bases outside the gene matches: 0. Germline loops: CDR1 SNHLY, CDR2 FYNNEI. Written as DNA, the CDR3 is TGTGCCAGCAGTGAAGCGACAGGGTACAATGAGCAGTTCTTC. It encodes CASSEATGYNEQFF.

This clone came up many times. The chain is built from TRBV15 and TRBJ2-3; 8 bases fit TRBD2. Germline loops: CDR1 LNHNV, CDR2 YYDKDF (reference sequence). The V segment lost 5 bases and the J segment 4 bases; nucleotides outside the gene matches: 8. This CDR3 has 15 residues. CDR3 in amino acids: CATSPRTSRSDTQYF. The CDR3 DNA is TGTGCCACCAGCCCCCGGACTAGCAGGTCAGATACGCAGTATTTT.

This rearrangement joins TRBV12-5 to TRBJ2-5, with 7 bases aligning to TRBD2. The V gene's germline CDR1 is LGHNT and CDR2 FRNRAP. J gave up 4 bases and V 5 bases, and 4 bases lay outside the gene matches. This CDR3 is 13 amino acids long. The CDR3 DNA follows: TGTGCTAGTGGTCTTTGGGGGGGAGAGACCCAGTACTTC. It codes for CASGLWGGETQYF.

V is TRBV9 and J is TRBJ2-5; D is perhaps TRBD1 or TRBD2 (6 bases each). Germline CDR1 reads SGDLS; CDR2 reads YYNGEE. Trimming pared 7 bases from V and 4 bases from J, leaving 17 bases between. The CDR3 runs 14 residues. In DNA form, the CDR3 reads TGTGCCAGCGGGAGAGGGGGAGGTCCAGAGACCCAGTACTTC. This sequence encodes CASGRGGGPETQYF.

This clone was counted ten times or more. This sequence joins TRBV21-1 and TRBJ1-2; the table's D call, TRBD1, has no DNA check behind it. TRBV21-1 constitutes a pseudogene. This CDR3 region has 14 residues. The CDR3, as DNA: TGTGCCAGCTGGGAGGACAGGGGCGACTATGGCTACACCTTC. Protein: CASWEDRGDYGYTF.

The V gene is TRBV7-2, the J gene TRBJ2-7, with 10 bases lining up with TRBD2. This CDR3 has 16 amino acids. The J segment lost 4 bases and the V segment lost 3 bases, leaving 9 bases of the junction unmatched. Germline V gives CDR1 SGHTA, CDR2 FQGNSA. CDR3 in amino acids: CASSFDSGRAIYEQYF. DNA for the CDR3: TGTGCCAGCAGCTTCGACAGCGGGAGGGCAATTTACGAGCAGTACTTC. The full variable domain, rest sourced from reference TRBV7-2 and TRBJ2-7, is GAGVSQSPSNKVTEKGKDVELRCDPISGHTALYWYRQSLGQGLEFLIYFQGNSAPDKSGLPSDRFSAERTGGSVSTLTIQRTQQEDSAVYLCASSFDSGRAIYEQYFGPGTRLTVT.